This T cell receptor beta chain stems from a study of identical twins. This clonotype was seen a handful of times. cDNA carried unique molecular identifiers, and a universal primer site was added by template switching. TCRdb re-derived calls from the 5' RACE reads in MiXCR, one entry per CDR3 protein. The sample carries approximately 410,000 distinct CDR3 sequences, around a sixth recorded once. The CDR3 runs to 15 residues. CDR1 and CDR2 (germline): MNHNS, SASEGT. The sequence was collected from a man between 45 and 60 years old in good health. Sequences were obtained from naive T cells sorted from blood. The rearrangement uses TRBV6-1 and TRBJ2-1; 12 positions match TRBD2. CDR3 coding DNA: TGTGACCCCCATCGACTAGCGGGAGATCTGGATGAGCAGTTCTTC. This encodes CDPHRLAGDLDEQFF.